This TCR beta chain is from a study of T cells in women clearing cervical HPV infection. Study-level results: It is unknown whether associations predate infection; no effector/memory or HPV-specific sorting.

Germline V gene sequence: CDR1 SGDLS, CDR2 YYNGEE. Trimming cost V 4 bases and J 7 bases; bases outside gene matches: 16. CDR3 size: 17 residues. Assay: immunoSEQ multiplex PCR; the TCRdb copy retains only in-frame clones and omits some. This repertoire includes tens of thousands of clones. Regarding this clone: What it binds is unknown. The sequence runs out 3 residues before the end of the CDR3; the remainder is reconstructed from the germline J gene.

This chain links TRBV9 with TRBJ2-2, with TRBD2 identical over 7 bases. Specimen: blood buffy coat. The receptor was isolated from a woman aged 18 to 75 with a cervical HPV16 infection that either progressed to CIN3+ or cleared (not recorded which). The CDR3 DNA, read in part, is TGTGCCAGCAGCTCCAACCCGTTGACGGGGGGAGGCGGGGAG. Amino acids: CASSSNPLTGGGGE. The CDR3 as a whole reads CASSSNPLTGGGGELFF.